This TCR beta chain appears in the sequencing data of a study of T cell repertoires in cytomegalovirus infection. Turning to the study itself: Based on public TCR beta signatures, there were indications of CMV infection and of a matching HLA type.

TCRdb analysed the reads with MiXCR anew, one entry per CDR3 protein. Among approximately 500,000 distinct CDR3 sequences, approximately 15% were seen once, and the ten largest hold approximately 24%. Germline-derived CDR1 and CDR2 are SEHNR and FQNEAQ (reference sequence). The CDR3 is made up of 16 amino acids. To note about this clonotype: Its target is unknown. One junction end disagrees with the germline gene, perhaps due to a read error.

Findings and limits, study-wide: Totalled public TCR beta family frequency picked out people who carried CMV plus the relevant HLA. Ex vivo, HLA-C-restricted CMV-specific TCR beta clonotypes prevailed over the rest of the response.

Sequenced: CD8+ T cells from PBMCs. This chain connects TRBV7-9 to TRBJ2-3; TRBD2 is a possible D gene (7 bases). The TCR comes from a human donor in good health (CMV status not recorded). Some clones in this sample may be carry-over from other donors' samples. Here the CDR3 DNA reads TGTGCCAGCAGCTCCCTCGAGGGGGAGGGCCGGGATACGCAGTGTTTT. Protein product: CASSSLEGEGRDTQCF.